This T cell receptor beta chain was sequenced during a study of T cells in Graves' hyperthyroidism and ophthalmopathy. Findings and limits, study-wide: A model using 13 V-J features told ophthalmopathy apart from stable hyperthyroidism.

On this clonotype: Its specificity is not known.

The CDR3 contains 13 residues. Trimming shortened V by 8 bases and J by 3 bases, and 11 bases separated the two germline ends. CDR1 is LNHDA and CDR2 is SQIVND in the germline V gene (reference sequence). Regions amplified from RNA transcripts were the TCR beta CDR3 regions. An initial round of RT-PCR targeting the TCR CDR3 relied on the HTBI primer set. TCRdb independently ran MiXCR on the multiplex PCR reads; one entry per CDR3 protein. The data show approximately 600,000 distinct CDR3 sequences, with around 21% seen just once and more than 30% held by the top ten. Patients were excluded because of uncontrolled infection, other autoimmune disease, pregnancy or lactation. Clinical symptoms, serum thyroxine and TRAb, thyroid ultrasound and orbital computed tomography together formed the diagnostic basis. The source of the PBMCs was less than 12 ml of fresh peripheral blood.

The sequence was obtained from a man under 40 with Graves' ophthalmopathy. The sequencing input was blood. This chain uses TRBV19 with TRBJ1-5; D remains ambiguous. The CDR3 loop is CASVGGFNQPQHF. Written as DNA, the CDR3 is TGTGCCAGTGTTGGAGGGTTCAATCAGCCCCAGCATTTT. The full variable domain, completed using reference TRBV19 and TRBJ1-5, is DGGITQSPKYLFRKEGQNVTLSCEQNLNHDAMYWYRQDPGQGLRLIYYSQIVNDFQKGDIAEGYSVSREKKESFPLTVTSAQKNPTAFYLCASVGGFNQPQHFGDGTRLSIL.